These 20 T cell receptor beta chains originate from one sample sequenced in a study of cytomegalovirus exposure and HLA in healthy donors. The study ran its PCR with 60 Vbeta and 13 Jbeta primers. Clones were sequenced by immunoSEQ multiplex PCR, and TCRdb holds only the in-frame ones, with some missing. Here the sample spans 200,000 to 250,000 clones, over 65% being singletons. Sequencing input: PBMCs. All receptors derive from a woman aged 60-75 years in good health and CMV-seropositive.

The rearrangement joins TRBV4-2 to TRBJ1-2, with D perhaps TRBD1 (5 bases). Germline values: CDR1 LGHNA, CDR2 YNFKEQ. There are 18 residues in the CDR3. Trimming took off 2 bases at V and 0 bases at J, with 19 bases between the two ends. CDR3 DNA sequence: TGTGCCAGCAGCCAATCCCGGGGGGGGTTTGGAGCTAACTATGGCTACACCTTC. Translation: CASSQSRGGFGANYGYTF.

This clone is a singleton in its sample. The CDR3 nucleotides read TGCAGCGTTCGTCTCGGCTCAGGGGAGGGCGGCTACACCTTC. This gives the protein CSVRLGSGEGGYTF. The rearrangement joins TRBV29-1 to TRBJ1-2; possibly TRBD1 for D (6 bases). The CDR3 is made up of 14 amino acids. Germline V lookup: CDR1 SQVTM, CDR2 ANQGSEA. The V and J ends lost 5 bases and 8 bases respectively, with 21 bases between them. The whole variable domain, filled in from reference TRBV29-1 and TRBJ1-2, reads SAVISQKPSRDICQRGTSLTIQCQVDSQVTMMFWYRQQPGQSLTLIATANQGSEATYESGFVIDKFPISRPNLTFSTLTVSNMSPEDSSIYLCSVRLGSGEGGYTFGSGTRLTVV.

This clone has only a few counts. The gene calls are TRBV19 and TRBJ2-1; TRBD2 matches at 7 bases. The junction had 16 bases not matched to a gene; V was cut back by 10 bases and J by 4 bases. The germline V gene has CDR1 LNHDA and CDR2 SQIVND (reference sequence). This CDR3 is built from 16 residues. As DNA, the CDR3 is TGTGCCACGACGAGAGGGGCTAGCGGAGGGTACAATGAGCAGTTCTTC. It yields the protein CATTRGASGGYNEQFF. The variable domain in full, completed from reference TRBV19 and TRBJ2-1, reads DGGITQSPKYLFRKEGQNVTLSCEQNLNHDAMYWYRQDPGQGLRLIYYSQIVNDFQKGDIAEGYSVSREKKESFPLTVTSAQKNPTAFYLCATTRGASGGYNEQFFGPGTRLTVL.

The chain is built from TRBV2 and TRBJ2-7, with TRBD1 matching over 8 bases. The CDR3 loop spans 14 amino acids. V shed 4 bases and J 6 bases; nucleotides not matched to a gene: 8. CDR1 is SNHLY, CDR2 FYNNEI, per germline. As DNA, the CDR3 is TGTGCCAGCAGTGGACAGGGGACGCTGGGCGAGCAGTACTTC. This sequence encodes CASSGQGTLGEQYF.

This chain's CDR3 is CASSADSMAEKLFF. The CDR3 DNA follows: TGTGCCAGCAGTGCAGACAGTATGGCGGAAAAACTGTTTTTT. The rearrangement links TRBV6-4 to TRBJ1-4; TRBD1 might be the D (5 bases). The CDR3 spans 14 residues. Trimming took off 4 bases at V and 8 bases at J, with 14 bases between the two ends. The germline V gene has CDR1 MRHNA and CDR2 SNTAGT.

In its sample, this clone was seen a few times. The gene calls are TRBV7-2 and TRBJ1-2, with D maybe TRBD1 (5 bases). Germline values: CDR1 SGHTA, CDR2 FQGNSA. The length of the CDR3 is 14 residues. Trimming took off 1 base at V and 4 bases at J, with 10 bases between the two ends. The CDR3 here is CASSLVPRVYGYTF. CDR3 DNA: TGTGCCAGCAGCTTAGTCCCCAGGGTCTATGGCTACACCTTC.

The chain couples TRBV19 to TRBJ1-1, with 7 bases lining up with TRBD1. The germline CDR1 and CDR2 sequences are LNHDA and SQIVND (reference sequence). This CDR3 spans 12 amino acids. V shed 2 bases, J shed 7 bases, and the junction held 1 base outside the gene matches. The CDR3: CASSIQGGEAFF. CDR3 nucleotide sequence: TGTGCCAGTAGTATACAGGGGGGTGAAGCTTTCTTT.

This chain joins TRBV19 and TRBJ2-5, with 8 bases aligning to TRBD2. CDR3 length equals 15 residues. CDR1 and CDR2 from the germline V gene are LNHDA and SQIVND (reference sequence). The V gene end was trimmed by 3 bases and the J gene end by 3 bases; junction bases not matched to a gene: 6. CDR3 in amino acids: CASSIPGRAEETQYF. CDR3 DNA sequence: TGTGCCAGTAGTATCCCCGGGAGGGCGGAAGAGACCCAGTACTTC.

The rearrangement links TRBV6-5 to TRBJ1-2; D call uncertain. This CDR3 comprises 15 residues. Germline CDR1 and CDR2: MNHEY and SVGAGI. Between the trimmed V and J ends, which lost 0 bases and 1 base, there was a span of 9 bases. DNA for the CDR3: TGTGCCAGCAGTTACTCCGGCGGAGTTAACTATGGCTACACCTTC. Encoded protein: CASSYSGGVNYGYTF.

The chain combines TRBV14 with TRBJ2-1, with 12 nucleotides matching TRBD2. The junction had 7 bases not matched to a gene; V was cut back by 5 bases and J by 14 bases. Germline V CDR1 and CDR2: SGHDN, FVKESK. CDR3 length: 13 residues. The CDR3 region has the DNA TGTGCCAGCAGCTTTCGGACTAGCGGGGAGGAGTTCTTC. Amino acid sequence: CASSFRTSGEEFF.

This clone is a singleton in its sample. This chain uses TRBV5-1 with TRBJ2-1, with 15 positions matching TRBD2. In germline, CDR1 is SGHRS, CDR2 YFSETQ. J was trimmed by 7 bases and V by 4 bases; bases with no gene match: 3. The CDR3 has 15 residues. The CDR3 nucleotides read TGCGCCAGCAGCCCAGGGACTAGCGGGAGGAATGAGCAGTTCTTC. This encodes CASSPGTSGRNEQFF.

This chain connects TRBV7-6 to TRBJ2-5; the match to TRBD1 covers 7 bases. Germline V gives CDR1 SGHVS, CDR2 FNYEAQ. This CDR3 is 14 amino acids long. With V trimmed by 5 bases and J by 2 bases, 5 bases remained unmatched. The chain's CDR3 is CASSRGTDQETQYF. Here the CDR3 DNA reads TGTGCCAGCAGCCGAGGGACAGATCAAGAGACCCAGTACTTC.

The rearrangement uses TRBV7-6 and TRBJ1-1; D ambiguous. Trimming removed 5 bases at V and 9 bases at J, with 19 bases between. Per germline, CDR1 SGHVS and CDR2 FNYEAQ. The CDR3 runs 14 residues. The CDR3 loop reads CASSNQPTGIKAFF. CDR3 DNA sequence: TGTGCCAGCAGCAACCAACCGACCGGGATCAAAGCTTTCTTT. Combining the CDR3 with reference TRBV7-6 and TRBJ1-1 gives the whole variable domain GAGVSQSPRYKVTKRGQDVALRCDPISGHVSLYWYRQALGQGPEFLTYFNYEAQQDKSGLPNDRFSAERPEGSISTLTIQRTEQRDSAMYRCASSNQPTGIKAFFGQGTRLTVV.

This clone was recorded a few times. Other DNA sequences from this sample encode an identical CDR3 as well. The V call is TRBV5-1, the J call TRBJ1-5; D is possibly TRBD1 (6 bases). Germline V gives CDR1 SGHRS, CDR2 YFSETQ. V was pared by 4 bases and J by 2 bases, with 7 bases between. This CDR3 has 13 amino acids. CDR3 region: CASSPGGNQPQHF. The CDR3 region has the DNA TGCGCCAGCAGCCCAGGGGGCAATCAGCCCCAGCATTTT.

This clone showed up just a few times. The chain uses TRBV19 and TRBJ1-2, with D possibly TRBD1 on 6 matching bases. Germline CDR1 reads LNHDA; CDR2 reads SQIVND (reference sequence). The CDR3 has 14 amino acids. The V and J ends lost 11 bases and 2 bases respectively, with 18 bases between them. DNA for the CDR3: TGTGCCGGACGGAAGACAGGATACAACTATGGCTACACCTTC. Amino acids: CAGRKTGYNYGYTF.

In this sample, this clone turned up a few times. The chain couples TRBV6-6 to TRBJ2-7; perhaps TRBD2 as D (5 bases). Looked up from germline, CDR1 is MNHNY and CDR2 is SVGAGI (reference sequence). V was clipped by 6 bases and J by 5 bases, with 11 bases between them. This CDR3 is built from 12 residues. Here the CDR3 DNA reads TGTGCCAGCAGAGACTCGGGGAACGAGCAGTACTTC. Protein: CASRDSGNEQYF.

Details on this clone: Other DNA sequences of this sample code for an identical CDR3. This chain uses TRBV19 with TRBJ2-1; D is perhaps TRBD2 (5 bases). Trimming shortened V by 2 bases and J by 0 bases, and 8 bases separated the two germline ends. The CDR3 consists of 15 residues. Germline lookup yields CDR1 LNHDA and CDR2 SQIVND (reference sequence). CDR3 coding DNA: TGTGCCAGTAGTATATCTGGGAGCTCCTACAATGAGCAGTTCTTC. Amino acids: CASSISGSSYNEQFF.

The V call is TRBV5-1, the J call TRBJ2-2; TRBD1 matches at 8 bases. CDR3 length: 15 amino acids. The germline gives CDR1 SGHRS, CDR2 YFSETQ. The V gene end was trimmed by 4 bases and the J gene end by 5 bases; junction bases not matched to a gene: 7. CDR3 bases: TGCGCCAGCAGCCCCCCGACAGGGGTAACCGGGGAGCTGTTTTTT. Residues: CASSPPTGVTGELFF. The full variable domain, its missing parts supplied by reference TRBV5-1 and TRBJ2-2, is KAGVTQTPRYLIKTRGQQVTLSCSPISGHRSVSWYQQTPGQGLQFLFEYFSETQRNKGNFPGRFSGRQFSNSRSEMNVSTLELGDSALYLCASSPPTGVTGELFFGEGSRLTVL.

The V and J genes are TRBV5-4 and TRBJ2-1; 11 nucleotides agree with TRBD2. This CDR3 has 16 residues. Germline V gene sequence: CDR1 SGHNT, CDR2 YYREEE (reference sequence). J gave up 5 bases and V 0 bases, and 4 bases lay outside the gene matches. The CDR3 loop reads CASSLGGTSGDNEQFF. CDR3 bases: TGTGCCAGCAGCTTGGGGGGGACTAGCGGAGACAATGAGCAGTTCTTC.

The rearrangement joins TRBV7-2 to TRBJ2-1, with D perhaps matching TRBD1 (5 bases). Germline values: CDR1 SGHTA, CDR2 FQGNSA. The ends were cut back, 1 base at V and 4 bases at J, with 8 bases in the middle. This CDR3 has 14 amino acids. CDR3 protein: CASSLVGDYNEQFF. The DNA of the CDR3 is TGTGCCAGCAGCTTAGTAGGGGATTACAATGAGCAGTTCTTC.